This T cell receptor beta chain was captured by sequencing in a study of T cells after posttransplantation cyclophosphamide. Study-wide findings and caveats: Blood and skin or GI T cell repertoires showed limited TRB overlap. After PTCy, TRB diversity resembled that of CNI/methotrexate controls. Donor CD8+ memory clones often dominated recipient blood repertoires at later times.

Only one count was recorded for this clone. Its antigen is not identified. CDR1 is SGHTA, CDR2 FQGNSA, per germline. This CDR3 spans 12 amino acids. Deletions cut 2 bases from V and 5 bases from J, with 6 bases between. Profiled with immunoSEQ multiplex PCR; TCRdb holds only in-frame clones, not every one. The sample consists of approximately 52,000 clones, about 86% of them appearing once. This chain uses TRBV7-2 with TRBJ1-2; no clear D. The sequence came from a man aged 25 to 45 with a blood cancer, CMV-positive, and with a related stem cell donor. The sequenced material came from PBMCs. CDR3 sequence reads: CASSLRTYGYTF. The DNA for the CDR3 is TGTGCCAGCAGCTTAAGGACTTATGGCTACACCTTC.